The 7 T cell receptor beta chains listed next were all sequenced from one sample in a study of graft-versus-host responses after intestinal transplantation. No antigen is known for these receptors. The table came from immunoSEQ multiplex PCR; TCRdb's copy has only in-frame clones and leaves some out. The data show about 120,000 clones, 85% to 95% seen once. This sample comprised unstimulated CD4+ T cells sorted from spleen or lymph node cells, obtained before intestinal transplant. The receptors were sampled from a human donor who received an intestinal transplant.

The chain combines TRBV28 with TRBJ1-2, with 9 bases lining up with TRBD1. CDR1 and CDR2 from the germline V gene are MDHEN and SYDVKM. This CDR3 comprises 15 residues. Trimming at V came to 4 bases and at J to 7 bases, leaving 10 bases not matched to a gene. The CDR3 sequence: CASSSQGTGKFGYTF. CDR3 sequence (DNA): TGTGCCAGCAGTTCCCAAGGGACAGGGAAGTTTGGCTACACCTTC.

This chain links TRBV30 with TRBJ1-2, with no clear D. The CDR3 runs 15 residues. V lost 3 bases and J 2 bases, leaving 16 bases between the germline ends. The germline gives CDR1 GTSNPN, CDR2 SVGIG (reference sequence). DNA of the CDR3: TGTGCCTGGAGGGGTCCCGGCCAAGGAAACTATGGCTACACCTTC. This gives the protein CAWRGPGQGNYGYTF.

As to this clone: The same CDR3 arises from other DNA sequences in this sample as well. The chain combines TRBV7-9 with TRBJ1-1; no clear D. The V end lost 1 base, the J end lost 1 base, and 7 bases lay between the germline ends. The germline V gene has CDR1 SEHNR and CDR2 FQNEAQ (reference sequence). The CDR3 is made up of 14 amino acids. The CDR3 protein is CASSLEPANTEAFF. The CDR3 nucleotides read TGTGCCAGCAGCTTAGAGCCCGCGAACACTGAAGCTTTCTTT.

CDR3: CASISSVPEAFF. DNA for the CDR3: TGTGCCAGCATCTCGTCCGTCCCAGAAGCTTTCTTT. The gene calls are TRBV6-5 and TRBJ1-1, with no clear D. Trimming took 7 bases from V and 8 from J, leaving 14 bases between them. The CDR3 is made up of 12 amino acids. Germline V gene lookup returns CDR1 MNHEY and CDR2 SVGAGI.

The V gene is TRBV9, the J gene TRBJ1-5, with unresolved D. V lost 1 base and J lost 2, with 10 bases in between. Germline V gene data show CDR1 as SGDLS and CDR2 as YYNGEE. The CDR3 totals 15 residues. The CDR3: CASSVSGGGNQPQHF. The CDR3 bases are TGTGCCAGCAGCGTAAGCGGCGGAGGCAATCAGCCCCAGCATTTT.

V is TRBV5-6 and J is TRBJ1-1; possibly TRBD1 for D (5 bases). CDR1 is SGHDT and CDR2 is YYEEEE in the germline V gene. The CDR3 is 14 residues long. Trimming stripped 1 base from V and 3 bases from J, with 10 bases between. The CDR3 is CASSLSRGDTEAFF. The CDR3 DNA follows: TGTGCCAGCAGCTTGTCTCGGGGGGACACTGAAGCTTTCTTT.

This chain connects TRBV11-3 to TRBJ2-7; 11 nucleotides line up with TRBD1. The CDR3 contains 16 residues. After removal of 1 base from V and 4 bases from J, the junction contained 6 bases not matched to a gene. Per the germline V gene, CDR1 is SGHNT and CDR2 is YENEEA. The CDR3 loop reads CASSLGPGTGGYEQYF. CDR3 DNA: TGTGCCAGCAGCTTAGGACCCGGGACAGGGGGGTACGAGCAGTACTTC.